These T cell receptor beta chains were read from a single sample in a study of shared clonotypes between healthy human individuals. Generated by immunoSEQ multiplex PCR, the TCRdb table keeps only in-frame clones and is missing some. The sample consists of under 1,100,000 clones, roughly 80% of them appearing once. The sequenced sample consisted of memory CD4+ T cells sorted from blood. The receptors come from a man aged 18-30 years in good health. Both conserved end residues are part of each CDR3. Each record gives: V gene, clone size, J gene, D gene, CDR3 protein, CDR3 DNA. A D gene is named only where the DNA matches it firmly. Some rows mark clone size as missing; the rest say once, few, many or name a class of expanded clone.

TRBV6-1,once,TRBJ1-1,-,CASRVIQGFSAFF,TGTGCCAGCAGAGTAATACAGGGATTTTCGGCTTTCTTT
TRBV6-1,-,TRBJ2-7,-,CASSEKEGSYEQYF,TGTGCCAGCAGCGAGAAGGAGGGCTCCTACGAGCAGTACTTC
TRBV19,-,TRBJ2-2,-,CASKDLSTGELFF,TGTGCCAGTAAAGATCTTTCCACCGGGGAGCTGTTTTTT
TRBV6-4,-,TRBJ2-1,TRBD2,CASSPGTSINEQFF,TGTGCCAGCAGTCCCGGGACTAGCATAAATGAGCAGTTCTTC
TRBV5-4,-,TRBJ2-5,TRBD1,CASRRQGQETQYF,TGTGCCAGCAGGCGACAGGGGCAAGAGACCCAGTACTTC
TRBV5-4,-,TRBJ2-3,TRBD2,CASSPGLTGGPKDTQYF,TGTGCCAGCAGCCCAGGGCTTACGGGAGGGCCGAAAGATACGCAGTATTTT
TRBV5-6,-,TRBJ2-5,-,CASSALGVHQETQYF,TGTGCCAGCAGCGCGCTGGGGGTACACCAAGAGACCCAGTACTTC
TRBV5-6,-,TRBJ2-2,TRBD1,CASSLARGPGTGELFF,TGTGCCAGCAGCTTGGCTAGGGGGCCAGGCACCGGGGAGCTGTTTTTT
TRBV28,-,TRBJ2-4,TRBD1,CASSSPDRAGGIQYF,TGTGCCAGCAGTTCTCCCGACAGGGCCGGCGGCATTCAGTACTTC
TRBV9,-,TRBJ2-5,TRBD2,CASSRTSGGARLETQYF,TGTGCCAGCAGCCGGACTAGCGGGGGGGCTAGGCTAGAGACCCAGTACTTC
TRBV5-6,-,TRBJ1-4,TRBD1,CASSFFLVTGVELFF,TGTGCCAGCAGCTTTTTCTTAGTGACAGGGGTGGAACTGTTTTTT
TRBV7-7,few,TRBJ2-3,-,CASSLDGSADTQYF,TGTGCTAGCAGCTTAGATGGTAGCGCAGATACGCAGTATTTT
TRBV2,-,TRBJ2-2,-,CASRPTGSNTGELFF,TGTGCCAGCAGGCCGACAGGTTCAAACACCGGGGAGCTGTTTTTT
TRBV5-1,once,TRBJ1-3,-,CASSLDAPGQPGNTIYF,TGCGCCAGCAGCTTGGACGCGCCCGGACAGCCTGGAAACACCATATATTTT
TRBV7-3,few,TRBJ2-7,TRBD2,CASSLTKTSGEQYF,TGTGCCAGCAGCTTAACTAAGACTAGCGGCGAGCAGTACTTC
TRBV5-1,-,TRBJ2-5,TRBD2,CASSLAYAGGGQETQYF,TGCGCCAGCAGCTTGGCCTATGCGGGAGGGGGCCAAGAGACCCAGTACTTC
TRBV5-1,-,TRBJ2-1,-,CASSGITYNEQFF,TGCGCCAGCAGCGGCATAACCTACAATGAGCAGTTCTTC
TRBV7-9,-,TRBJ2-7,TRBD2,CASKLAGNSYEQYF,TGTGCCAGCAAACTAGCGGGAAACTCCTACGAGCAGTACTTC
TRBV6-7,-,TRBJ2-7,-,CASSRDSGEQYF,TGTGCCAGCAGCCGCGACAGCGGCGAGCAGTACTTC
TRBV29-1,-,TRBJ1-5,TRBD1,CSVSTGGLYQPQHF,TGCAGCGTTTCGACAGGGGGCCTCTATCAGCCCCAGCATTTT
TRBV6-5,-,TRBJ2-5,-,CASSGTHQETQYF,TGTGCCAGCAGCGGGACTCACCAAGAGACCCAGTACTTC
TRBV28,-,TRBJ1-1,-,CASSPPDTVNTEAFF,TGTGCCAGCAGTCCTCCGGACACAGTGAACACTGAAGCTTTCTTT
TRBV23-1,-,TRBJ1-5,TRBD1,CASSFRDRAPFSNQPQHF,TGCGCCAGCAGTTTCCGGGACAGGGCTCCTTTTAGCAATCAGCCCCAGCATTTT
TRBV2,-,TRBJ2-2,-,CASIFQTNTGELFF,TGTGCCAGCATATTTCAAACGAACACCGGGGAGCTGTTTTTT
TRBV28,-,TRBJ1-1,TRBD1,CASSLLSGQGNTEAFF,TGTGCCAGCAGCCTCCTTTCGGGACAGGGTAACACTGAAGCTTTCTTT
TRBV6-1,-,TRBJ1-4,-,CASSDRGNGEKLFF,TGTGCCAGCAGTGACAGAGGGAATGGTGAAAAACTGTTTTTT
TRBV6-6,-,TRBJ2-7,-,CASRVTERYEQYF,TGTGCCAGCAGAGTTACAGAAAGATACGAGCAGTACTTC
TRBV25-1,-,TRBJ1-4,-,CASSEYSREVGKLFF,TGTGCCAGCAGTGAATATAGCAGGGAAGTCGGAAAACTGTTTTTT
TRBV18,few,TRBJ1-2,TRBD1,CASSGQESNYGYTF,TGTGCCAGCTCCGGACAGGAAAGTAACTATGGCTACACCTTC
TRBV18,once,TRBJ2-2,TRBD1,CASSRRTRGTTGELFF,TGTGCCAGCTCACGCCGGACCAGGGGGACCACCGGGGAGCTGTTTTTT
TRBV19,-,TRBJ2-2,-,CASSVQQGNGELFF,TGTGCCAGTAGTGTCCAACAGGGAAACGGGGAGCTGTTTTTT
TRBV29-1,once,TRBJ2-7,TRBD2,CSVGWLAGTYEQYF,TGCAGCGTTGGGTGGCTAGCGGGTACCTACGAGCAGTACTTC
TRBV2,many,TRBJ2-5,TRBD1,CASSRDREETQYF,TGTGCCAGCAGCAGGGACAGGGAGGAGACCCAGTACTTC
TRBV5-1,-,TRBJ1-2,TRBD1,CASSPDRGKGYTF,TGCGCCAGCAGCCCCGACAGGGGGAAGGGCTACACCTTC
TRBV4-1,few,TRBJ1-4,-,CASSQDKALRREKLFF,TGCGCCAGCAGCCAAGATAAGGCCCTCCGACGTGAAAAACTGTTTTTT
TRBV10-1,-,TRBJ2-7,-,CASAQRGIDEQYF,TGCGCCAGCGCCCAGAGAGGGATTGACGAGCAGTACTTC
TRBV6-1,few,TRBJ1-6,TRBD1,CASSAGTGVQSPLHF,TGTGCCAGCAGTGCCGGGACAGGGGTACAATCACCCCTCCACTTT
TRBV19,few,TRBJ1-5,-,CASTRDSNQPQHF,TGTGCCAGTACGCGGGATTCTAATCAGCCCCAGCATTTT
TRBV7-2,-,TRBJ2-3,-,CASSFDLSTDTQYF,TGTGCCAGCAGCTTTGACCTTAGCACAGATACGCAGTATTTT
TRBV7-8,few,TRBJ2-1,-,CASSFAGASTYNEQFF,TGTGCCAGCAGCTTTGCGGGGGCCTCCACATACAATGAGCAGTTCTTC
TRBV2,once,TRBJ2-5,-,CASSDGERTLRETQYF,TGTGCCAGCAGTGATGGGGAGAGGACCCTCAGAGAGACCCAGTACTTC
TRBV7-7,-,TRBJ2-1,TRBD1,CASSLGTGGRRRTDYNEQFF,TGTGCTAGCAGCCTTGGGACAGGGGGCCGGCGCCGGACTGATTACAATGAGCAGTTCTTC
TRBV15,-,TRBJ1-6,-,CATSRDGRVRYNSPLHF,TGTGCCACCAGCAGAGATGGGCGGGTCCGTTATAATTCACCCCTCCACTTT
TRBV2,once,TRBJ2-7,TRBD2,CASRLAGGGEQYF,TGTGCCAGCAGACTAGCGGGAGGGGGGGAGCAGTACTTC
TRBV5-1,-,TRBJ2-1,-,CASSLGAGLSNEQFF,TGCGCCAGCAGCTTGGGGGCGGGGCTCAGCAATGAGCAGTTCTTC
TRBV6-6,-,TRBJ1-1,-,CASSRPTEGEAFF,TGTGCCAGCAGCAGACCCACAGAGGGTGAAGCTTTCTTT
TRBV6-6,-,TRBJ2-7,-,CASSYTQGPYEQYF,TGTGCCAGCAGTTACACACAGGGCCCCTACGAGCAGTACTTC
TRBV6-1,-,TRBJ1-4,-,CASSPNDRQSEKLFF,TGTGCCAGCAGTCCCAACGACCGACAGTCCGAAAAACTGTTTTTT
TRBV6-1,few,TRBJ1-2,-,CASSPLRTEAYGYTF,TGTGCCAGCAGCCCACTTCGGACAGAGGCCTATGGCTACACCTTC
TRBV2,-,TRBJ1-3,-,CASRGNTGAAGNTIYF,TGTGCCAGCAGGGGGAATACGGGGGCGGCTGGAAACACCATATATTTT
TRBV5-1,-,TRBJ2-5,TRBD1,CASSLVPGGTGETQYF,TGCGCCAGCAGCTTGGTCCCAGGGGGGACAGGAGAGACCCAGTACTTC
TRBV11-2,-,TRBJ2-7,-,CASSSQPREQYF,TGTGCCAGCAGCTCCCAGCCCAGGGAGCAGTACTTC
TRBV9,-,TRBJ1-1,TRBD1,CASSGGTGGFSEAFF,TGTGCCAGCAGCGGCGGGACAGGGGGCTTTTCTGAAGCTTTCTTT
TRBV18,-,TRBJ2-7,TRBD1,CASSLGQGGSYEQYF,TGTGCCAGCTCACTGGGACAGGGGGGCTCCTACGAGCAGTACTTC
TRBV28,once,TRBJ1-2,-,CASSPRARRGYTF,TGTGCCAGCAGCCCACGGGCCCGCCGTGGCTACACCTTC